These 24 T cell receptor beta chains share one sample of origin, sequenced in a study of human T cells and chemical hapten exposure. TCRdb used MiXCR to reprocess the RACE reads, holding one entry per CDR3 protein. In the table there are approximately 84,000 distinct CDR3 sequences, over 8.5% of which are singletons. Time point defined: healthy volunteer bleed at 6 weeks. Unseparated into fractions, whole blood served as the source from which total RNA was extracted. Source material: whole blood. Source of these receptors: a male donor in good health. Some clones in this sample may be carry-over from other donors' samples.

This clonotype was detected ten times or more. This sequence joins TRBV5-4 and TRBJ2-5, with 7 bases matching TRBD1. The J segment lost 4 bases and the V segment lost 2 bases, leaving 2 bases of the junction unmatched. This CDR3 has 13 residues. Looked up from germline, CDR1 is SGHNT and CDR2 is YYREEE (reference sequence). The CDR3 region is CASSFGTVETQYF. The CDR3 DNA sequence: TGTGCCAGCAGCTTCGGGACAGTAGAGACCCAGTACTTC.

This clonotype was observed a handful of times. This rearrangement joins TRBV29-1 to TRBJ2-6; D ambiguous. Trimming removed 4 bases from V and 1 base from J, with 5 bases in between. Looked up from germline, CDR1 is SQVTM and CDR2 is ANQGSEA. This CDR3 is 13 amino acids long. DNA of the CDR3: TGCAGCGTTGGAGAATCTGGGGCCAACGTCCTGACTTTC. Residues: CSVGESGANVLTF.

This clonotype was seen a handful of times. The chain employs TRBV20-1 and TRBJ2-3; D unresolved. Per the germline V gene, CDR1 is DFQATT and CDR2 is SNEGSKA (reference sequence). The V gene lost 3 bases and the J gene lost 1 base, with 5 bases spanning the gap. The CDR3 loop spans 12 amino acids. CDR3 region: CSASWGTDTQYF. The CDR3 coding sequence is TGCAGTGCTAGTTGGGGCACAGATACGCAGTATTTT.

This clonotype has just a few counts. The J gene is TRBJ2-7, the V gene TRBV12-3 or TRBV12-4; D is undetermined. This CDR3 comprises 13 residues. V lost 7 bases, J lost 5 bases, and 15 bases lay in between. The DNA for the CDR3 is TGTGCCAGCACCCACAGCAGGATCCACGAGCAGTACTTC. Protein sequence: CASTHSRIHEQYF.

V gene TRBV29-1 combines with J gene TRBJ2-4; TRBD1 or TRBD2 may be the D gene (6 bases each). The germline V gene has CDR1 SQVTM and CDR2 ANQGSEA. V lost 1 base to trimming and J lost 5 bases, with 15 bases between them. The CDR3 is 15 amino acids. DNA of the CDR3: TGCAGCGTTGAAGGGGGGGCAGTCCCTCAAAACATTCAGTACTTC. It encodes CSVEGGAVPQNIQYF.

The chain recombines TRBV6-2 or TRBV6-3 with TRBJ2-7; 9 bases align to TRBD1. From germline, CDR1 is MNHEY and CDR2 SVGEGT. V was pared by 6 bases and J by 5 bases, with 14 bases of the junction left unmatched. The CDR3 runs to 16 residues. CDR3 sequence (DNA): TGTGCCAGCAGCTACCTTCCGGGACAGGGAAGGGACGAGCAGTACTTC. Translated: CASSYLPGQGRDEQYF.

J is TRBJ1-1 and V is TRBV5-1; D is ambiguous. Looked up from germline, CDR1 is SGHRS and CDR2 is YFSETQ. This CDR3 is built from 14 residues. Trimming shortened V by 6 bases and J by 3 bases, and 15 bases separated the two germline ends. CDR3 in DNA: TGCGCCAGCACGATGGCAGGAGGTTACACTGAAGCTTTCTTT. Translation gives CASTMAGGYTEAFF.

There are a few counts of this clonotype. J is TRBJ2-3 and V is TRBV29-1, with D perhaps TRBD1 or TRBD2 (5 bases each). In germline, CDR1 is SQVTM, CDR2 ANQGSEA. The germline V and J ends were trimmed by 7 bases and 4 bases, with 15 bases remaining between them. The CDR3 spans 13 residues. The DNA of the CDR3 is TGCAGCGCCGACCGGGGCAGGGCAGATACGCAGTATTTT. Translated: CSADRGRADTQYF.

This clonotype has at least ten counts. V usage is TRBV12-5 and J usage is TRBJ1-1; D perhaps matches TRBD1 (6 bases). From germline, CDR1 is LGHNT and CDR2 FRNRAP. The CDR3 has 15 amino acids. The V and J ends lost 3 bases and 6 bases respectively, with 17 bases between them. The CDR3 reads CASGLGRRGAAEAFF. The CDR3 region has the DNA TGTGCTAGTGGTTTAGGCAGGCGGGGGGCAGCTGAAGCTTTCTTT.

The J gene is TRBJ2-7, the V gene TRBV7-2, with D perhaps being TRBD1 or TRBD2 (6 bases each). V was cut by 0 bases and J by 7 bases, with 16 bases left in between. The germline gives CDR1 SGHTA, CDR2 FQGNSA. The CDR3 has 15 residues. As DNA, the CDR3 is TGTGCCAGCAGCTTAGCGGCTAGCGCCGACAGGGAGCAGTACTTC. Protein product: CASSLAASADREQYF.

Comment on this clonotype: This may be a read error: a much more frequent sequence differs by one nucleotide. The CDR3 is CASGLASYQPQHF. CDR3 DNA: TGTGCCAGCGGCTTAGCCAGCTATCAGCCCCAGCATTTT. V usage is TRBV7-2 and J usage is TRBJ1-5; D is unclear. The germline V gene has CDR1 SGHTA and CDR2 FQGNSA. The CDR3 has 13 amino acids.

The chain uses TRBV29-1 and TRBJ2-6; D remains ambiguous. The germline gives CDR1 SQVTM, CDR2 ANQGSEA. This CDR3 has 15 residues. Trimming took 0 bases from V and 2 from J, leaving 8 bases between them. The CDR3 DNA reads as TGCAGCGTTGAAGAAGTAAGGGCTGGGGCCAACGTCCTGACTTTC. Its translation: CSVEEVRAGANVLTF. The full variable domain, rest sourced from reference TRBV29-1 and TRBJ2-6, is SAVISQKPSRDICQRGTSLTIQCQVDSQVTMMFWYRQQPGQSLTLIATANQGSEATYESGFVIDKFPISRPNLTFSTLTVSNMSPEDSSIYLCSVEEVRAGANVLTFGAGSRLTVL.

The V and J genes are TRBV11-1 and TRBJ1-1; D perhaps matches TRBD1 (5 bases). The V end lost 3 bases, the J end lost 4 bases, and 9 bases lay between the germline ends. The CDR3 loop spans 13 amino acids. Germline V CDR1 and CDR2: SGHAT, FQDESV (reference sequence). This CDR3 reads CASSLAGRTEAFF. CDR3 nucleotide sequence: TGTGCCAGCAGCTTGGCAGGGCGCACTGAAGCTTTCTTT. Together with reference TRBV11-1 and TRBJ1-1, the CDR3 gives the full variable domain: EAEVAQSPRYKITEKSQAVAFWCDPISGHATLYWYRQILGQGPELLVQFQDESVVDDSQLPKDRFSAERLKGVDSTLKIQPAELGDSAMYLCASSLAGRTEAFFGQGTRLTVV.

This clonotype was detected ten times or more. V and J are TRBV27 and TRBJ1-1; TRBD1 is a possible D gene (5 bases). The V gene lost 5 bases and the J gene lost 1 base, with 11 bases spanning the gap. In germline, CDR1 is MNHEY, CDR2 SMNVEV (reference sequence). There are 14 residues in the CDR3. DNA of the CDR3: TGTGCCAGCAGTCCACCGGACACGAACACTGAAGCTTTCTTT. Residues: CASSPPDTNTEAFF.

The chain recombines TRBV4-1 with TRBJ1-3; no clear D gene. V gave up 1 base and J gave up 6 bases, with 13 bases separating them. Germline-derived CDR1 and CDR2 are MGHRA and YSYEKL. This CDR3 has 15 amino acids. Here the CDR3 reads CASSQVGVAVNTIYF. The CDR3 bases are TGCGCCAGCAGCCAAGTTGGAGTGGCGGTAAACACCATATATTTT.

This clonotype was detected many times. The J gene is TRBJ1-6, the V gene TRBV20-1; D gene ambiguous. With 5 bases removed from V and 0 bases from J, the gap between germline ends came to 17 bases. The CDR3 is 17 residues long. Germline V gene lookup returns CDR1 DFQATT and CDR2 SNEGSKA (reference sequence). CDR3 protein: CSASALTPSSYNSPLHF. DNA of the CDR3: TGCAGTGCTTCCGCCCTGACACCCAGCTCCTATAATTCACCCCTCCACTTT.

This clonotype has only a few counts. V and J are TRBV9 and TRBJ1-5; D is unresolved. Germline-derived CDR1 and CDR2 are SGDLS and YYNGEE. Trimming stripped 0 bases from V and 2 bases from J, with 9 bases between. The CDR3 runs to 15 residues. The CDR3 coding sequence is TGTGCCAGCAGCGTAGGGGCAGTGGGCAATCAGCCCCAGCATTTT. It codes for CASSVGAVGNQPQHF. The entire variable domain, with the rest obtained from reference TRBV9 and TRBJ1-5, is as follows: DSGVTQTPKHLITATGQRVTLRCSPRSGDLSVYWYQQSLDQGLQFLIQYYNGEERAKGNILERFSAQQFPDLHSELNLSSLELGDSALYFCASSVGAVGNQPQHFGDGTRLSIL.

Regarding this clonotype: Just one base apart from a much larger clone, this may be a read error. This chain connects TRBV4-2 to TRBJ2-7; 9 nucleotides align to TRBD2. CDR3 length: 23 amino acids. Germline lookup yields CDR1 LGHNA and CDR2 YNFKEQ. Here the CDR3 DNA reads TGTGCCAGCAGCCGTTCACCACTCGAAGGTAGCGGGAGATATAGTAACATCTCCTACGAGCATTACTTC. Its protein product is CASSRSPLEGSGRYSNISYEHYF.

This chain links TRBV15 with TRBJ1-5, with D possibly matching TRBD1 (5 bases). The CDR3 extends over 15 amino acids. V shed 4 bases and J shed 0 bases, with 10 bases lying between them. Germline CDR1 and CDR2: LNHNV and YYDKDF (reference sequence). CDR3 nucleotide sequence: TGTGCCACCAGCATCGGAGGGGATAGCAATCAGCCCCAGCATTTT. This gives the protein CATSIGGDSNQPQHF. Full variable domain (outside the CDR3, taken from reference TRBV15 and TRBJ1-5): DAMVIQNPRYQVTQFGKPVTLSCSQTLNHNVMYWYQQKSSQAPKLLFHYYDKDFNNEADTPDNFQSRRPNTSFCFLDIRSPGLGDTAMYLCATSIGGDSNQPQHFGDGTRLSIL.

This clonotype has a handful of counts. This chain links TRBV2 with TRBJ2-7; 8 bases are a match to TRBD2. Germline CDR1 SNHLY, CDR2 FYNNEI. J was trimmed by 0 bases and V by 5 bases; bases with no gene match: 18. The CDR3 runs 19 residues. CDR3 amino acids: CASSHSDSSGSASSYEQYF. The CDR3 bases are TGTGCCAGCAGTCACTCGGATTCGAGCGGGAGCGCAAGCTCCTACGAGCAGTACTTC.

CDR3 in DNA: TGTGCCAGCAGCCAAACTAGCGGGGGGGGGGCAGATACGCAGTATTTT. It encodes CASSQTSGGGADTQYF. V usage is TRBV4-2 and J usage is TRBJ2-3; 13 bases fit TRBD2. Per the germline V gene, CDR1 is LGHNA and CDR2 is YNFKEQ. The J segment lost 4 bases and the V segment lost 2 bases, leaving 3 bases of the junction unmatched. There are 16 residues in the CDR3.

A few counts support this clonotype. This chain joins TRBV2 and TRBJ1-1; 9 bases match TRBD1. V lost 7 bases and J lost 4; bases outside the gene matches: 4. CDR1 and CDR2 (germline): SNHLY, FYNNEI. The CDR3 is 13 residues long. The CDR3 is CASTTDRGTEAFF. The CDR3 nucleotides read TGTGCCAGCACTACGGACAGGGGCACTGAAGCTTTCTTT.

This clonotype turned up a few times. This chain uses TRBV7-2 with TRBJ2-1, with unresolved D. The length of the CDR3 is 15 residues. Trimming shortened V by 7 bases and J by 4 bases, and 17 bases separated the two germline ends. The germline gives CDR1 SGHTA, CDR2 FQGNSA. The CDR3 region is CASIPLEQTYNEQFF. The CDR3 nucleotides read TGTGCCAGCATCCCCCTGGAGCAGACATACAATGAGCAGTTCTTC. The whole variable domain, remainder taken from reference TRBV7-2 and TRBJ2-1, is GAGVSQSPSNKVTEKGKDVELRCDPISGHTALYWYRQSLGQGLEFLIYFQGNSAPDKSGLPSDRFSAERTGGSVSTLTIQRTQQEDSAVYLCASIPLEQTYNEQFFGPGTRLTVL.

The CDR3 nucleotides are TGTGCCTGGGACAGGGGGTTTGGCTACACCTTC. Protein product: CAWDRGFGYTF. The chain combines TRBV30 with TRBJ1-2, with 9 bases fitting TRBD1. CDR1 and CDR2 (germline): GTSNPN, SVGIG (reference sequence). This CDR3 region has 11 residues. V lost 5 bases to trimming and J lost 7 bases; unmatched junction nucleotides: 2.